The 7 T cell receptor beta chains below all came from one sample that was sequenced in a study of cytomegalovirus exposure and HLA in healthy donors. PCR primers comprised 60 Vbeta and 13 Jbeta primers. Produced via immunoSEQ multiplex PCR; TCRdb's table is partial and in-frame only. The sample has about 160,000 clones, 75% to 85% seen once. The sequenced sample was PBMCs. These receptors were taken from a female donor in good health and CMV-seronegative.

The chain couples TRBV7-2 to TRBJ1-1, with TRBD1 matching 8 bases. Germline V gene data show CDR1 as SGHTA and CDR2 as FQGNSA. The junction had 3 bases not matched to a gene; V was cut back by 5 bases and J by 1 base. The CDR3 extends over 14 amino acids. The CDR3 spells CASSPTGGNTEAFF. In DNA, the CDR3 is TGTGCCAGCAGCCCCACAGGGGGGAACACTGAAGCTTTCTTT.

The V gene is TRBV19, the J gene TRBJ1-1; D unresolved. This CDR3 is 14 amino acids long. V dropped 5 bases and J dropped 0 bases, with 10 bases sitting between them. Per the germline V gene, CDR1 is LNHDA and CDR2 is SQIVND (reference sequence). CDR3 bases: TGTGCCAGTAGTCTAACAGCCATGAACACTGAAGCTTTCTTT. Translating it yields CASSLTAMNTEAFF.

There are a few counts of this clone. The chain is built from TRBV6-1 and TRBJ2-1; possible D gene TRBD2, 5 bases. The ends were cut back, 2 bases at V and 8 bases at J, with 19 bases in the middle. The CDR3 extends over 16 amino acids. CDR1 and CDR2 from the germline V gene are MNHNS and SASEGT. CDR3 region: CASSEKWRGSGDEQFF. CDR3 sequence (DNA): TGTGCCAGCAGTGAAAAGTGGCGCGGGTCTGGCGATGAGCAGTTCTTC.

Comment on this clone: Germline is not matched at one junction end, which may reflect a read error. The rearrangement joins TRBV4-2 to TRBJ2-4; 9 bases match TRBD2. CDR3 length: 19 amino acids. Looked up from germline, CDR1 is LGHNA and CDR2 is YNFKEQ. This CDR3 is CASSQLGRGGPGAKNSQYF. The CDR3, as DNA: TGTGCCAGCAGCCAATTGGGGCGGGGGGGCCCCGGGGCCAAAAACAGTCAGTACTTC.

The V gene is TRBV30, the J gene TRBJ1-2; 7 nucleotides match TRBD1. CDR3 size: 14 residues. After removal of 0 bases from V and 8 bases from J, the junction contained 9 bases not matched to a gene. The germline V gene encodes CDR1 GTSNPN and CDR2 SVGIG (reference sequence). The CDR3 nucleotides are TGTGCCTGGAGTGTACAATATATAGGGGGCGGCTACACCTTC. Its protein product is CAWSVQYIGGGYTF.

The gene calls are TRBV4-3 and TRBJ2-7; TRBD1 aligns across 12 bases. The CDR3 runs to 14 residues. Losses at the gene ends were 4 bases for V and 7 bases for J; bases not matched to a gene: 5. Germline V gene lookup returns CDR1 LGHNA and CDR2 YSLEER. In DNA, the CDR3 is TGCGCCAGCAGCCGCGGGACAGGGGGCGGTGAGCAGTACTTC. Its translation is CASSRGTGGGEQYF.

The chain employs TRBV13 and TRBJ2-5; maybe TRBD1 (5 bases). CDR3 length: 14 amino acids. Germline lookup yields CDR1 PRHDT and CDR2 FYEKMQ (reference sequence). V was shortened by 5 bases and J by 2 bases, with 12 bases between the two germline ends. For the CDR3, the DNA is TGTGCCAGCAGCCAATCGGACACACAAGAGACCCAGTACTTC. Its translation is CASSQSDTQETQYF.